Below, 27 T cell receptor beta chains from the same sample are listed, as sequenced in a study of cytomegalovirus exposure and HLA in healthy donors. Researchers ran the PCR with 60 Vbeta and 13 Jbeta primers. Sequencing was performed with immunoSEQ multiplex PCR; in TCRdb, only in-frame clones are kept and a portion is missing. Of approximately 220,000 clones listed, 80% to 90% are singletons. Sequences were obtained from PBMCs. The receptor set was obtained from a man in his thirties or forties in good health and CMV-seronegative.

This chain links TRBV7-9 with TRBJ2-2; TRBD1 is a possible D gene (5 bases). The germline CDR1 and CDR2 sequences are SEHNR and FQNEAQ (reference sequence). Trimming pared 3 bases from V and 0 bases from J, leaving 8 bases between. This CDR3 has 15 residues. The CDR3 protein is CASSFGRANTGELFF. CDR3 DNA sequence: TGTGCCAGCAGCTTTGGCAGGGCGAACACCGGGGAGCTGTTTTTT.

The table lists this clone with a count of one. This chain connects TRBV25-1 to TRBJ2-3; 10 bases match TRBD2. Trimming took 6 bases from V and 1 from J; bases not matched to a gene: 4. CDR1 MGHDK and CDR2 SYGVNS come from the germline V gene. CDR3 length: 15 residues. The CDR3 nucleotides read TGTGCCAGCAGCCTCGGACTAGCGGGCACAGATACGCAGTATTTT. Amino acids: CASSLGLAGTDTQYF.

This clone was detected once. Other DNA sequences within the sample encode an identical CDR3. This chain joins TRBV18 and TRBJ2-3; D might be TRBD1 (5 bases). The germline V gene has CDR1 KGHSH and CDR2 LQKENI. Trimming shortened V by 1 base and J by 0 bases, and 5 bases separated the two germline ends. The CDR3 consists of 14 residues. The CDR3 spells CASSPQGSTDTQYF. The DNA of the CDR3 is TGTGCCAGCTCACCACAGGGGAGCACAGATACGCAGTATTTT.

The CDR3 loop is CANNINYEQYF. The CDR3 DNA reads TGCGCCAACAATATCAACTACGAGCAGTACTTC. The chain employs TRBV10-1 and TRBJ2-7, with D uncertain. The V gene's germline CDR1 is WNHNN and CDR2 SYGVQD (reference sequence). Trimming shortened V by 10 bases and J by 3 bases, and 10 bases separated the two germline ends. This CDR3 has 11 residues.

The chain has TRBV18 and TRBJ1-5, with D possibly matching TRBD1 (5 bases). The CDR3 has 15 residues. Trimming shortened V by 3 bases and J by 6 bases, and 15 bases separated the two germline ends. The germline V gene encodes CDR1 KGHSH and CDR2 LQKENI. The CDR3 bases are TGTGCCAGCTCACCTGCAGGGCCGGTGGGTCAGCCCCAGCATTTT. This codes for CASSPAGPVGQPQHF.

The chain carries TRBV11-2 and TRBJ1-2; D might be TRBD1 (5 bases). Trimming took off 5 bases at V and 3 bases at J, with 10 bases between the two ends. The length of the CDR3 is 13 residues. Germline lookup yields CDR1 SGHAT and CDR2 FQNNGV. The CDR3 loop is CASSPGTHYGYTF. Here the CDR3 DNA reads TGTGCCAGCAGCCCCGGGACTCACTATGGCTACACCTTC.

The chain carries TRBV4-1 and TRBJ1-2; D gene unclear. The V and J ends lost 3 bases and 0 bases respectively, with 8 bases between them. The CDR3 contains 14 residues. Germline V gives CDR1 MGHRA, CDR2 YSYEKL. Here the CDR3 DNA reads TGCGCCAGCAGCCAGGACTCGACTAACTATGGCTACACCTTC. This translates into CASSQDSTNYGYTF.

The chain combines TRBV6-5 with TRBJ2-1, with unresolved D. Germline-derived CDR1 and CDR2 are MNHEY and SVGAGI. Trimming cost V 6 bases and J 2 bases, with 8 bases left between them. The CDR3 sequence is 13 residues long. The CDR3 is CASRALPYNEQFF. The CDR3 bases are TGTGCCAGCAGGGCTCTTCCCTACAATGAGCAGTTCTTC.

The CDR3 nucleotides read TGCGCCAGCAGTGAGCTCAGGGGGCGAGGCTACACCTTC. Its translation: CASSELRGRGYTF. V is TRBV10-2 and J is TRBJ1-2; TRBD1 matches at 8 bases. V shed 2 bases and J 8 bases; nucleotides not matched to a gene: 4. Germline CDR1 WSHSY, CDR2 SAAADI. The CDR3 covers 13 residues.

This chain connects TRBV9 to TRBJ1-1; D is undetermined. The CDR3 loop spans 13 amino acids. Trimming shortened V by 0 bases and J by 4 bases, and 7 bases separated the two germline ends. Germline CDR1 reads SGDLS; CDR2 reads YYNGEE. The CDR3 sequence is CASSVVPGTEAFF. The DNA of the CDR3 is TGTGCCAGCAGCGTAGTCCCGGGCACTGAAGCTTTCTTT.

This chain joins TRBV4-3 and TRBJ1-1; D is perhaps TRBD1 (5 bases). Per germline, CDR1 LGHNA and CDR2 YSLEER. This CDR3 has 14 amino acids. Trimming cost V 0 bases and J 4 bases, with 9 bases left between them. The DNA for the CDR3 is TGCGCCAGCAGCCAAGATATCGGGGGCACTGAAGCTTTCTTT. Amino acid sequence: CASSQDIGGTEAFF.

The chain links TRBV9 to TRBJ1-5; no clear D. The V end was cut by 3 bases, the J end by 3 bases, with 16 bases between. CDR3 size: 16 residues. Germline lookup yields CDR1 SGDLS and CDR2 YYNGEE. The CDR3 bases are TGTGCCAGCAGCGAAATTCAGGCGATTAACAATCAGCCCCAGCATTTT. It specifies CASSEIQAINNQPQHF.

J is TRBJ1-2 and V is TRBV7-3; 8 bases are a match to TRBD1. The CDR3 totals 15 residues. Germline V CDR1 and CDR2: SGHTA, FQGTGA. The junction had 8 bases not matched to a gene; V was cut back by 2 bases and J by 6 bases. CDR3 bases: TGTGCCAGCAGCTTACTTGCAGGGGGCATCAATGGCTACACCTTC. Translating gives CASSLLAGGINGYTF. Looking up the rest from reference TRBV7-3 and TRBJ1-2 gives the full variable domain: GAGVSQTPSNKVTEKGKYVELRCDPISGHTALYWYRQSLGQGPEFLIYFQGTGAADDSGLPNDRFFAVRPEGSVSTLKIQRTERGDSAVYLCASSLLAGGINGYTFGSGTRLTVV.

The J gene is TRBJ2-7, the V gene TRBV15; TRBD1 is a possible D gene (6 bases). Trimming removed 1 base at V and 4 bases at J, with 14 bases between. CDR1 is LNHNV and CDR2 is YYDKDF in the germline V gene (reference sequence). CDR3 length: 15 amino acids. Here the CDR3 reads CATSRGTGPQYEQYF. The DNA of the CDR3 is TGTGCCACCAGCAGAGGAACAGGGCCCCAATACGAGCAGTACTTC. Variable domain in full (rest from reference TRBV15 and TRBJ2-7): DAMVIQNPRYQVTQFGKPVTLSCSQTLNHNVMYWYQQKSSQAPKLLFHYYDKDFNNEADTPDNFQSRRPNTSFCFLDIRSPGLGDTAMYLCATSRGTGPQYEQYFGPGTRLTVT.

The gene calls are TRBV6-1 and TRBJ1-6; TRBD1 aligns across 7 bases. CDR3 length equals 14 residues. V lost 10 bases, J lost 4 bases, and 7 bases stayed unmatched. The V gene's germline CDR1 is MNHNS and CDR2 SASEGT. The CDR3 here is CATSPGQYNSPLHF. The DNA for the CDR3 is TGTGCCACCTCCCCGGGACAGTATAATTCACCCCTCCACTTT.

This clone was detected only a few times. This CDR3 is CASSLTDSGAFF. In DNA form, the CDR3 reads TGTGCCAGCTCACTGACGGACTCCGGGGCTTTCTTT. This chain uses TRBV18 with TRBJ1-1, with no clear D. The CDR3 is 12 amino acids. CDR1 and CDR2 (germline): KGHSH, LQKENI. Between the trimmed V and J ends, which lost 4 bases and 11 bases, there was a span of 14 bases.

This clone came up once. CDR3 DNA: TGTGCCAGCAGTTACTCGGTAGCGCACTACGAGCAGTACTTC. This translates into CASSYSVAHYEQYF. This chain joins TRBV6-5 and TRBJ2-7, with D possibly being TRBD2 (5 bases). The CDR3 spans 14 residues. Trimming took 0 bases from V and 3 from J, leaving 9 bases between them. Germline V lookup: CDR1 MNHEY, CDR2 SVGAGI.

The V and J genes are TRBV2 and TRBJ1-2; TRBD1 is a possible D gene (5 bases). This CDR3 is 14 amino acids long. Trimming cost V 8 bases and J 3 bases, with 16 bases left between them. Germline V CDR1 and CDR2: SNHLY, FYNNEI. The CDR3 protein is CASPEGGGDYGYTF. CDR3 nucleotides: TGTGCCAGCCCGGAGGGAGGAGGGGACTATGGCTACACCTTC.

J is TRBJ2-5 and V is TRBV9, with D perhaps TRBD2 (7 bases). The CDR3 extends over 16 amino acids. V lost 1 base and J lost 5, with 18 bases in between. Germline-derived CDR1 and CDR2 are SGDLS and YYNGEE. CDR3 residues: CASSVRGGAQRETQYF. As DNA, the CDR3 is TGTGCCAGCAGCGTAAGGGGGGGGGCCCAACGGGAGACCCAGTACTTC.

The chain links TRBV4-3 to TRBJ2-5; 9 bases are a match to TRBD1. J was trimmed by 5 bases and V by 2 bases; bases with no gene match: 9. Looked up from germline, CDR1 is LGHNA and CDR2 is YSLEER. This CDR3 has 16 amino acids. The CDR3 reads CASSQNGQGSGETQYF. CDR3 nucleotides: TGCGCCAGCAGCCAAAACGGACAGGGGTCGGGGGAGACCCAGTACTTC.

The chain combines TRBV28 with TRBJ1-2; D might be TRBD1 (5 bases). From germline, CDR1 is MDHEN and CDR2 SYDVKM. V was trimmed by 5 bases and J by 5 bases, leaving 15 bases between them. The CDR3 totals 14 residues. The CDR3, as DNA: TGTGCCAGCAGTCGAGACAGAACCCTTTATGGCTACACCTTC. Its translation: CASSRDRTLYGYTF.

This rearrangement joins TRBV28 to TRBJ2-2, with TRBD1 identical over 10 bases. V dropped 7 bases and J dropped 4; count of bases not matched to a gene: 3. The CDR3 is 14 residues long. Looked up from germline, CDR1 is MDHEN and CDR2 is SYDVKM. The CDR3 DNA is TGTGCCAGCACCCGGACAGGGGGCACCGGGGAGCTGTTTTTT. Residues: CASTRTGGTGELFF.

The rearrangement uses TRBV9 and TRBJ1-1; D not certain. The germline V gene encodes CDR1 SGDLS and CDR2 YYNGEE. With 0 bases removed from V and 4 bases from J, the gap between germline ends came to 7 bases. The CDR3 totals 13 residues. DNA for the CDR3: TGTGCCAGCAGCGTAGGCCGGTCCACTGAAGCTTTCTTT. Residues: CASSVGRSTEAFF.

This clone was observed once. This rearrangement joins TRBV9 to TRBJ2-1; TRBD2 aligns across 13 bases. The CDR3 is 14 residues long. In germline, CDR1 is SGDLS, CDR2 YYNGEE. Trimming cost V 6 bases and J 8 bases; bases outside gene matches: 5. The CDR3 DNA reads as TGTGCCAGCACCCGACTAGCGGGGGGTTATGAGCAGTTCTTC. It specifies CASTRLAGGYEQFF.

J is TRBJ1-5 and V is TRBV4-1, with D unresolved. CDR1 is MGHRA and CDR2 is YSYEKL in the germline V gene. The CDR3 sequence is 16 residues long. The germline V and J ends were trimmed by 0 bases and 4 bases, with 13 bases remaining between them. In DNA, the CDR3 is TGCGCCAGCAGCCAAGAGGCCGCGGGATATAATCAGCCCCAGCATTTT. It is translated as CASSQEAAGYNQPQHF.

This clone was detected only a few times. The CDR3 DNA reads as TGTGCCAGCAGTTTAGGAGGCTACCAAGAGACCCAGTACTTC. Residues: CASSLGGYQETQYF. V gene TRBV28 combines with J gene TRBJ2-5; tentative D call: TRBD2 (5 bases). Germline CDR1 MDHEN, CDR2 SYDVKM. The CDR3 covers 14 residues. Trimming shortened V by 2 bases and J by 0 bases, and 7 bases separated the two germline ends.

The V and J genes are TRBV4-2 and TRBJ2-3, with D unclear. The CDR3 totals 12 residues. V was trimmed by 6 bases and J by 0 bases, leaving 4 bases between them. Germline V lookup: CDR1 LGHNA, CDR2 YNFKEQ. CDR3 sequence reads: CASRASTDTQYF. The CDR3 DNA sequence: TGTGCCAGCAGGGCTAGCACAGATACGCAGTATTTT.